The rows below give T cell receptor beta chains drawn from one sample of a study of beta chain features in type 1 diabetes. Some clones are missing from TCRdb's copy, which holds only in-frame ones; the method was immunoSEQ multiplex PCR. The sample consists of around 300,000 clones, around 16% of them appearing once. Sequenced sample: naive CD4+ T cells from blood. The receptors shown here come from a man younger than 35 with type 1 diabetes. Each CDR3 is given with its conserved first and last residue. The D gene is left open where the match is weak. Some rows mark clone size as missing; the rest say once, few, many or name a class of expanded clone.

J | D | V | size | DNA | CDR3
TRBJ1-2 | TRBD1 | TRBV7-2 | few | TGTGCCAGCAGCACAAGGGGACAGAACTATGGCTACACCTTC | CASSTRGQNYGYTF
TRBJ2-5 | TRBD2 | TRBV28 | few | TGTGCCAGCACCCACATCGGGGCTAGCGGGAAAAAAGAGACCCAGTACTTC | CASTHIGASGKKETQYF
TRBJ1-6 | NA | TRBV9 | NA | TGTGCCAGCAGCGCCGACAGAAATAATTCACCCCTCCACTTT | CASSADRNNSPLHF
TRBJ2-3 | NA | TRBV29-1 | many | TGCAGCGTCGGTTACGGGGTGTTTGTGTATTTT | CSVGYGVFVYF
TRBJ2-7 | TRBD2 | TRBV25-1 | NA | TGTGCCAGCAGTGAAGGGAGCGCGGGGGACCGCTACGAGCAGTACTTC | CASSEGSAGDRYEQYF
TRBJ2-5 | NA | TRBV5-4 | few | TGTGCCAGCAGCCGGACCGGGATGCAAGAGACCCAGTACTTC | CASSRTGMQETQYF
TRBJ1-6 | NA | TRBV4-3 | NA | TGCGCCAGCAGCCAAGATAGCGTCCTAGACTCTAATTCACCCCTCCACTTT | CASSQDSVLDSNSPLHF
TRBJ1-2 | NA | TRBV9 | NA | TGTGCCAGCAGCGTAGCTCGGGAAGCGAGGAGCTATGGCTACACCTTC | CASSVAREARSYGYTF
TRBJ2-5 | TRBD2 | TRBV27 | few | TGTGCCAGCACAAGACTAGCGGGGGCCCAAGAGACCCAGTACTTC | CASTRLAGAQETQYF
TRBJ2-5 | NA | TRBV28 | NA | TGTGCCAGCAGACACCAGGGACTTCTCCGGGAGACCCAGTACTTC | CASRHQGLLRETQYF
TRBJ1-6 | TRBD1 | TRBV5-6 | few | TGTGCCAGCAGTCTTCGGACAGGCGTTTATAATTCACCCCTCCACTTT | CASSLRTGVYNSPLHF
TRBJ1-2 | NA | TRBV4-3 | NA | TGCGCCAGCAGCCAAGATACAGGTTTTTATGGCTACACCTTC | CASSQDTGFYGYTF
TRBJ1-6 | NA | TRBV4-3 | NA | TGCGCCAGCAGCCAAGAGCGAGGAAGTAATTCACCCCTCCACTTT | CASSQERGSNSPLHF
TRBJ2-1 | NA | TRBV9 | few | TGTGCCAGCAGCGCTTCCAAAGCGGGTATCTCCTACAATGAGCAGTTCTTC | CASSASKAGISYNEQFF
TRBJ2-1 | TRBD2 | TRBV7-9 | few | TGTGCCAGCAGCTTACTGCGGGAGGGCCACAATGAGCAGTTCTTC | CASSLLREGHNEQFF
TRBJ1-6 | NA | TRBV5-1 | few | TGCGCCAGCAGCTTGGGTCGGCAGGATAATTCACCCCTCCACTTT | CASSLGRQDNSPLHF
TRBJ2-3 | NA | TRBV15 | NA | TGTGCCACCAGCAGACCGATTCAGGGCGGTGGTACGCAGTATTTT | CATSRPIQGGGTQYF
TRBJ2-5 | NA | TRBV9 | NA | TGTGCCAGCAGCCTAACAGGGAATTGGCAAGAGACCCAGTACTTC | CASSLTGNWQETQYF
TRBJ2-1 | TRBD2 | TRBV29-1 | few | TGCAGCGTTGAAGATGGGGCTAGCGGTCGGAGGAATGAGCAGTTCTTC | CSVEDGASGRRNEQFF
TRBJ2-1 | TRBD1 | TRBV7-9 | few | TGTGCCAGCACAGACCGGGACAGGGAGCTAGGGGAGCAGTTCTTC | CASTDRDRELGEQFF
TRBJ1-4 | NA | TRBV28 | NA | TGTGCCAGCAAGCGACAACCAGGGGCTAATGAAAAACTGTTTTTT | CASKRQPGANEKLFF
TRBJ1-3 | NA | TRBV30 | NA | TGTGCCTGGAGTGTCATGTCTTCAGGCCCTGGAAACACCATATATTTT | CAWSVMSSGPGNTIYF
TRBJ2-3 | NA | TRBV6-4 | few | TGTGCCAGCAGTGATGCAGGTCTAATCACAGATACGCAGTATTTT | CASSDAGLITDTQYF
TRBJ2-4 | NA | TRBV5-6 | NA | TGTGCCAGCAGCTGGGACACAAAAAACATTCAGTACTTC | CASSWDTKNIQYF
TRBJ1-6 | TRBD1 | TRBV9 | NA | TGTGCCAGCAGTGAGCCAAAACAGGGGGGTAATTCACCCCTCCACTTT | CASSEPKQGGNSPLHF
TRBJ2-2 | TRBD2 | TRBV15 | few | TGTGCCACCAGCAGAGATCCCCGGGAGGGCCGTACCGGGGAGCTGTTTTTT | CATSRDPREGRTGELFF
TRBJ1-5 | TRBD1 | TRBV18 | NA | TGTGCCAGCTCACCAATCGGGGGACAGAATCAGCCCCAGCATTTT | CASSPIGGQNQPQHF
TRBJ1-6 | NA | TRBV30 | NA | TGTGCCTGGAGCCAACAAAGGTCGCGGTCACCCCTCCACTTT | CAWSQQRSRSPLHF
TRBJ2-7 | NA | TRBV21-1 | NA | TGTGCCAGCAGCGGATCCTTAGCGGGTCGTCCCTACGAGCAGTACTTC | CASSGSLAGRPYEQYF
TRBJ2-1 | TRBD1 | TRBV5-1 | few | TGCGCCAGCAGCTTCCCGACAGGGCTGAATGAGCAGTTCTTC | CASSFPTGLNEQFF
TRBJ2-7 | TRBD1 | TRBV28 | NA | TGTGCCAGCAGTTGGGACAGTTACGAGCAGTACTTC | CASSWDSYEQYF
TRBJ1-3 | TRBD1 | TRBV7-2 | NA | TGTGCCAGCAGCATGGACAGGGGGGTTGATGGAAACACCATATATTTT | CASSMDRGVDGNTIYF
TRBJ2-7 | TRBD2 | TRBV10-3 | NA | TGTGCCATCAGTGAACTAGCGGACTACGAGCAGTACTTC | CAISELADYEQYF
TRBJ1-3 | NA | TRBV11-2 | NA | TGTGCCAGCAGCTGGTCCGGGACACTGGAATCTGGAAACACCATATATTTT | CASSWSGTLESGNTIYF
TRBJ2-7 | NA | TRBV6-5 | NA | TGTGCCAGCAGCAACAGCCAGGGCGGCTCCTACGAGCAGTACTTC | CASSNSQGGSYEQYF
TRBJ1-2 | NA | TRBV7-9 | NA | TGTGCCAGCAGCTCCAACCGCCCCGGGGGCTACACCTTC | CASSSNRPGGYTF
TRBJ2-7 | TRBD1 | TRBV7-9 | few | TGTGCCAGCAGCTGGCCGGGACAGGGGTACGAGCAGTACTTC | CASSWPGQGYEQYF
TRBJ2-7 | NA | TRBV19 | NA | TGTGCCAGTAGTATACAGATCCAGTCCTACGAGCAGTACTTC | CASSIQIQSYEQYF
TRBJ2-3 | TRBD2 | TRBV4-2 | few | TGTGCCAGCAGCCAAGAGGTGGCTCTAGCGGGAGGTGTCACAGATACGCAGTATTTT | CASSQEVALAGGVTDTQYF
TRBJ2-1 | TRBD1 | TRBV6-6 | NA | TGTGCCAGCAGTTACGGACAGGGCCCCCAAGCGGAGCAGTTCTTC | CASSYGQGPQAEQFF
TRBJ2-7 | TRBD2 | TRBV7-2 | few | TGTGCCAGCAGCTTATGGATGAAGCGGGGATGGGCTAGTGTCTACGAGCAGTACTTC | CASSLWMKRGWASVYEQYF
TRBJ2-2 | TRBD2 | TRBV11-1 | few | TGTGCCAGCAGAGAGACTAGCGGAAACACCGGGGAGCTGTTTTTT | CASRETSGNTGELFF
TRBJ2-1 | TRBD1 | TRBV5-1 | NA | TGCGCCAGCAGCTTGCGGGACAGTTACAATGAGCAGTTCTTC | CASSLRDSYNEQFF
TRBJ2-1 | TRBD2 | TRBV2 | NA | TGTGCCAGCCTCGCGGGAGGTTCGGGATACAATGAGCAGTTCTTC | CASLAGGSGYNEQFF
TRBJ2-7 | TRBD1 | TRBV5-1 | few | TGCGCCAGCAGCTTGGGGGCGACGGGACAGGGAAAGCAGTACTTC | CASSLGATGQGKQYF
TRBJ2-5 | NA | TRBV5-1 | NA | TGCGCCAGCAGCAGATCCAGGGTCACCTTGTGGGACCAAGAGACCCAGTACTTC | CASSRSRVTLWDQETQYF
TRBJ2-1 | NA | TRBV18 | NA | TGTGCCAGCTCGTCCGGACAGCCGGCCTACAATGAGCAGTTCTTC | CASSSGQPAYNEQFF
TRBJ2-7 | NA | TRBV30 | NA | TGTGCCTGGAGTACCTCCTGGGGGGCCTACGAGCAGTACTTC | CAWSTSWGAYEQYF